This T cell receptor beta chain is drawn from a study of blood T cell repertoires in COVID-19. At the level of the study: The analysed material was cDNA or gDNA that came from T cells, B-cell-depleted T cells, or PBMCs.

Participants' reported clinical history set cohort assignment. Here immunoSEQ multiplex PCR was the method, and the copy in TCRdb shows in-frame clones only, minus some. The repertoire holds 140,000 to 150,000 clones, with roughly 84% as singletons. The V end was cut by 4 bases, the J end by 3 bases, with 13 bases between. The CDR3 spans 14 residues. Germline V lookup: CDR1 SGHAT, CDR2 FQNNGV. Sample: PBMCs or T cells enriched from blood (not recorded which). This receptor was obtained from a woman aged 45 to 65 who had been exposed to COVID-19. J is TRBJ2-7 and V is TRBV11-2; unclear D gene. CDR3 sequence (DNA): TGTGCCAGCAGCTCCGGAGCCGCCGACTACGAGCAGTACTTC. Residues: CASSSGAADYEQYF. The full variable domain, completed using reference TRBV11-2 and TRBJ2-7, is EAGVAQSPRYKIIEKRQSVAFWCNPISGHATLYWYQQILGQGPKLLIQFQNNGVVDDSQLPKDRFSAERLKGVDSTLKIQPAKLEDSAVYLCASSSGAADYEQYFGPGTRLTVT.